The clone carrying this T cell receptor beta chain came up a few times. Trimming stripped 5 bases from V and 4 bases from J, with 8 bases between. The V gene's germline CDR1 is SSHAT and CDR2 FNYEAQ (reference sequence). The CDR3 spans 13 residues. Clones were sequenced by immunoSEQ multiplex PCR, and TCRdb holds only the in-frame ones, with some missing. The top ten clones hold 7.2% of a sample with 97,000 or so clones, more than 65% of them seen once. Time point meaning: blood 4 weeks post-SBRT, at nephrectomy. Sample treatment: 15 Gy SBRT to primary tumor, nephrectomy 4 weeks later. This entry is derived from a study of radiation and T cells in renal cell carcinoma.

This specimen was blood, taken from a patient whose treatment included radiotherapy and nephrectomy. This chain joins TRBV7-7 and TRBJ2-2; unclear D gene. This receptor was obtained from a man aged 55 to 70 with renal cell carcinoma. The CDR3 sequence: CASSPVATGELFF. DNA of the CDR3: TGTGCCAGCAGCCCAGTGGCCACCGGGGAGCTGTTTTTT.